These 22 T cell receptor beta chains originate from one sample sequenced in a study of T cells in Graves' hyperthyroidism and ophthalmopathy. RNA transcripts yielded amplified TCR beta CDR3 regions. HTBI primers were the set used in a first-round RT-PCR of the TCR CDR3. One entry per CDR3 protein results from TCRdb running MiXCR on the multiplex PCR reads. The sample has about 600,000 distinct CDR3 sequences; 15% to 20% are singletons. The sequenced material came from blood. These receptors originate from a woman aged 40 to 50 with Graves' ophthalmopathy.

This clonotype was detected ten times or more. CDR3 region: CASRRSGVNTGELFF. CDR3 sequence (DNA): TGTGCCAGCAGACGGTCCGGGGTGAACACCGGGGAGCTGTTTTTT. This sequence joins TRBV2 and TRBJ2-2; TRBD2 might be the D (5 bases). This CDR3 has 15 residues. Trimming removed 6 bases at V and 1 base at J, with 12 bases between. Per the germline V gene, CDR1 is SNHLY and CDR2 is FYNNEI.

The V gene is TRBV13, the J gene TRBJ2-7, with D perhaps TRBD2 (7 bases). Germline V lookup: CDR1 PRHDT, CDR2 FYEKMQ (reference sequence). This CDR3 has 14 amino acids. V lost 0 bases and J lost 7, with 13 bases in between. In DNA form, the CDR3 reads TGTGCCAGCAGCTTAGGGGGGGGGCGTCGTGAGCAGTACTTC. It specifies CASSLGGGRREQYF.

At least ten counts were recorded for this clonotype. The chain employs TRBV5-1 and TRBJ2-3; 8 nucleotides line up with TRBD1. From germline, CDR1 is SGHRS and CDR2 YFSETQ. The CDR3 has 15 residues. Trimming cost V 4 bases and J 0 bases; bases outside gene matches: 4. CDR3 in DNA: TGCGCCAGCAGCCACCAGGGGGCTAGCACAGATACGCAGTATTTT. Its translation: CASSHQGASTDTQYF.

This clonotype was seen once. This chain's CDR3 is CSAETSGGSYEQYF. CDR3 DNA: TGCAGTGCCGAGACTTCCGGGGGCTCCTACGAGCAGTACTTC. The chain employs TRBV20-1 and TRBJ2-7; D perhaps matches TRBD2 (6 bases). The CDR3 consists of 14 residues. V was cut by 6 bases and J by 0 bases, with 15 bases left in between. Germline CDR1 DFQATT, CDR2 SNEGSKA (reference sequence).

This clonotype was counted a few times. One base away lies a much larger clone, so this may be a sequencing read error. V usage is TRBV2 and J usage is TRBJ2-1; TRBD2 aligns across 10 bases. The CDR3 totals 15 residues. From germline, CDR1 is SNHLY and CDR2 FYNNEI. In DNA form, the CDR3 reads TGTACCAGCAGTTCCACTAGCGGGATAGGCAATGAGCAGTTCTTC. Translation gives CTSSSTSGIGNEQFF. Full variable domain (remainder filled in from reference TRBV2 and TRBJ2-1): EPEVTQTPSHQVTQMGQEVILRCVPISNHLYFYWYRQILGQKVEFLVSFYNNEISEKSEIFDDQFSVERPDGSNFTLKIRSTKLEDSAMYFCTSSSTSGIGNEQFFGPGTRLTVL.

This clonotype was counted many times. The genes are TRBV5-1 and TRBJ1-1; 12 nucleotides line up with TRBD1. Germline loops: CDR1 SGHRS, CDR2 YFSETQ. V lost 4 bases and J lost 2; bases outside the gene matches: 6. The length of the CDR3 is 16 residues. The CDR3 DNA sequence: TGCGCCAGCAGCCCGGGGACAGGGGGCTCCAACACTGAAGCTTTCTTT. Translating gives CASSPGTGGSNTEAFF.

This clonotype has a handful of counts. The J gene is TRBJ1-5, the V gene TRBV6-1; TRBD1 might be the D (5 bases). V was pared by 4 bases and J by 5 bases, with 9 bases between. This CDR3 region has 13 residues. CDR1 is MNHNS and CDR2 is SASEGT in the germline V gene. This CDR3 reads CASSVVGDQPQHF. The CDR3 region has the DNA TGTGCCAGCAGTGTAGTAGGGGATCAGCCCCAGCATTTT.

This clonotype turned up a few times. The gene calls are TRBV11-2 and TRBJ2-2; weak D call: TRBD1 (5 bases). Germline loops: CDR1 SGHAT, CDR2 FQNNGV. The CDR3 is 16 residues long. Trimming left V 4 bases short and J 3 bases short, with 15 bases between. The CDR3 spells CASSSLRQSHTGELFF. CDR3 DNA: TGTGCCAGCAGCTCCTTACGACAGTCACACACCGGGGAGCTGTTTTTT.

This clonotype showed up many times. The chain joins TRBV5-5 to TRBJ1-5; 9 nucleotides match TRBD1. Trimming cost V 4 bases and J 5 bases; bases outside gene matches: 4. The CDR3 length is 14 residues. Germline values: CDR1 SGHKS, CDR2 YYEKEE (reference sequence). The CDR3 is CASSAGTGYQPQHF. CDR3 DNA: TGTGCCAGCAGCGCGGGGACAGGGTATCAGCCCCAGCATTTT.

This clonotype was counted at least ten times. This rearrangement joins TRBV12-3 or TRBV12-4 to TRBJ2-1; 10 bases align to TRBD2. The V gene end was trimmed by 1 base and the J gene end by 4 bases; junction bases not matched to a gene: 7. This CDR3 comprises 17 residues. CDR3 residues: CASSLVLAGGSYNEQFF. The CDR3 bases are TGTGCCAGCAGTTTAGTGTTAGCGGGGGGCTCTTACAATGAGCAGTTCTTC.

This clonotype was picked up a small number of times. The chain is built from TRBV5-1 and TRBJ1-1; D remains unclear. Germline V lookup: CDR1 SGHRS, CDR2 YFSETQ. The CDR3 extends over 15 amino acids. V was clipped by 7 bases and J by 6 bases, with 22 bases between them. The CDR3 nucleotides are TGCGCCAGCTCGGTGGGGATCCCGGGAGAGGCTGAAGCTTTCTTT. It translates to CASSVGIPGEAEAFF.

The genes are TRBV6-5 and TRBJ1-2; D perhaps matches TRBD1 (5 bases). Looked up from germline, CDR1 is MNHEY and CDR2 is SVGAGI. Trimming took 4 bases from V and 2 from J, leaving 14 bases between them. This CDR3 is 15 amino acids long. As DNA, the CDR3 is TGTGCCAGCAGTTCCACGGGACGCCACAACTATGGCTACACCTTC. The encoded protein is CASSSTGRHNYGYTF.

The V and J genes are TRBV4-1 and TRBJ2-3, with unresolved D. Germline assignment: CDR1 MGHRA and CDR2 YSYEKL. V was clipped by 1 base and J by 2 bases, with 10 bases between them. CDR3 length equals 15 residues. This CDR3 reads CASSQGPWATDTQYF. In DNA form, the CDR3 reads TGCGCCAGCAGCCAAGGACCCTGGGCCACAGATACGCAGTATTTT.

A word on this clonotype: This may be a read error, as it is one base from a much larger clone. The V call is TRBV30, the J call TRBJ2-1; 7 nucleotides align to TRBD2. The germline CDR1 and CDR2 sequences are GTSNPN and SVGIG (reference sequence). This CDR3 is 15 amino acids long. Trimming at V came to 3 bases and at J to 6 bases, leaving 11 bases not matched to a gene. The CDR3 coding sequence is TGTGCCTGGAGGCTGACTAGCTCACCCTCCAATGAGCAGTTCTTC. Amino acid sequence: CAWRLTSSPSNEQFF.

This clonotype occurred many times. CDR3 residues: CAWSRGVIMGYTF. The CDR3 bases are TGTGCCTGGAGTCGGGGCGTGATTATGGGCTACACCTTC. V usage is TRBV30 and J usage is TRBJ1-2; TRBD1 might be the D (5 bases). Trimming cost V 2 bases and J 8 bases, with 15 bases left between them. Germline CDR1 reads GTSNPN; CDR2 reads SVGIG (reference sequence). CDR3 size: 13 residues.

This clonotype was observed at least ten times. The rearrangement joins TRBV29-1 to TRBJ2-1, with a weak D call TRBD1 (5 bases). CDR3 length: 13 amino acids. The ends were cut back, 4 bases at V and 2 bases at J, with 9 bases in the middle. Germline loops: CDR1 SQVTM, CDR2 ANQGSEA. CDR3 nucleotide sequence: TGCAGCGTTGGTCAGGGAACCTACAATGAGCAGTTCTTC. Translation gives CSVGQGTYNEQFF.

V usage is TRBV20-1 and J usage is TRBJ2-3; 8 nucleotides align to TRBD2. After removal of 3 bases from V and 2 bases from J, the junction contained 7 bases not matched to a gene. CDR1 is DFQATT and CDR2 is SNEGSKA in the germline V gene (reference sequence). CDR3 length equals 15 residues. The CDR3 nucleotides are TGCAGTGCTAGGCCCCTAGCGGGTTTCACAGATACGCAGTATTTT. Its translation: CSARPLAGFTDTQYF.

This clonotype was recorded many times. V is TRBV18 and J is TRBJ1-1, with D unclear. The CDR3 loop spans 15 amino acids. V was shortened by 3 bases and J by 1 base, with 12 bases between the two germline ends. Germline V CDR1 and CDR2: KGHSH, LQKENI. This CDR3 is CASSPRELGNTEAFF. The CDR3 DNA sequence: TGTGCCAGCTCACCCCGGGAGTTGGGGAACACTGAAGCTTTCTTT.

CDR3 bases: TGTGCCAGCTCACCAGGTCTTGAGGGAGGGAACATTCAGTACTTC. It translates to CASSPGLEGGNIQYF. The chain is built from TRBV18 and TRBJ2-4; TRBD2 matches 7 bases. The CDR3 runs to 15 residues. The V and J ends lost 2 bases and 7 bases, in that order; junction bases with no gene match: 8. Germline V gene lookup returns CDR1 KGHSH and CDR2 LQKENI. Filled out from reference TRBV18 and TRBJ2-4, the complete variable domain reads NAGVMQNPRHLVRRRGQEARLRCSPMKGHSHVYWYRQLPEEGLKFMVYLQKENIIDESGMPKERFSAEFPKEGPSILRIQQVVRGDSAAYFCASSPGLEGGNIQYFGAGTRLSVL.

This clonotype was seen at least ten times. V usage is TRBV11-2 and J usage is TRBJ2-7; D gene ambiguous. V lost 1 base and J lost 3, with 7 bases in between. Germline CDR1 is SGHAT and CDR2 is FQNNGV. CDR3 length: 13 residues. The CDR3 spells CASSLGLIYEQYF. CDR3 in DNA: TGTGCCAGCAGCTTAGGGTTAATCTACGAGCAGTACTTC.

The V and J genes are TRBV29-1 and TRBJ2-5, with 10 positions matching TRBD1. V trimming: 7 bases; J trimming: 7 bases; junction bases outside the gene matches: 15. This CDR3 contains 15 residues. Germline values: CDR1 SQVTM, CDR2 ANQGSEA. CDR3 residues: CSGTTTGGGSGTQYF. The CDR3 DNA follows: TGCAGCGGAACAACGACAGGGGGCGGGTCGGGGACCCAGTACTTC.

Remarks on this clonotype: This may be a read error, as it is one base from a much larger clone. V gene TRBV28 combines with J gene TRBJ2-3; no definite D call. Germline V gives CDR1 MDHEN, CDR2 SYDVKM. Trimming stripped 1 base from V and 7 bases from J, with 12 bases between. The CDR3 contains 14 residues. CDR3 DNA sequence: TGTGCCAGCAGTTTATCGACGCCTCCATATACGCAGTATTTT. Protein product: CASSLSTPPYTQYF. Based on the CDR3 plus reference TRBV28 and TRBJ2-3, the full variable domain is DVKVTQSSRYLVKRTGEKVFLECVQDMDHENMFWYRQDPGLGLRLIYFSYDVKMKEKGDIPEGYSVSREKKERFSLILESASTNQTSMYLCASSLSTPPYTQYFGPGTRLTVL.